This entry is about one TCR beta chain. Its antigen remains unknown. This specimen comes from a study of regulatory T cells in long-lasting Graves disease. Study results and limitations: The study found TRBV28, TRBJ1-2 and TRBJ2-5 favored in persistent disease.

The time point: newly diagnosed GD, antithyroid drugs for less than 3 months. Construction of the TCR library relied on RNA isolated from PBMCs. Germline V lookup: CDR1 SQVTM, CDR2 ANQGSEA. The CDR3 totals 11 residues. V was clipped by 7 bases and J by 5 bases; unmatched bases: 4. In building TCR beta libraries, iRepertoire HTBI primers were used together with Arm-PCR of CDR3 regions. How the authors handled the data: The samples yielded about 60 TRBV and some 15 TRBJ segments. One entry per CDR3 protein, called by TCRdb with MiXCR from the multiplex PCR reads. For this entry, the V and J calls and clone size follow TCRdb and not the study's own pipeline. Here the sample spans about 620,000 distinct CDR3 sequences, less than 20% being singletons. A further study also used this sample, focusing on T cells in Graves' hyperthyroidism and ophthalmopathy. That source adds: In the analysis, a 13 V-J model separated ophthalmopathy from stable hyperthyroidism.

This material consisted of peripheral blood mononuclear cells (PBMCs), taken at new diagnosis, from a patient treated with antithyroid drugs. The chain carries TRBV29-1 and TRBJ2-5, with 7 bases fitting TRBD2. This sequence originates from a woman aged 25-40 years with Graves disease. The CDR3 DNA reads TGCAGCGCTTATAGCGGGGAGACCCAGTACTTC. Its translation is CSAYSGETQYF.